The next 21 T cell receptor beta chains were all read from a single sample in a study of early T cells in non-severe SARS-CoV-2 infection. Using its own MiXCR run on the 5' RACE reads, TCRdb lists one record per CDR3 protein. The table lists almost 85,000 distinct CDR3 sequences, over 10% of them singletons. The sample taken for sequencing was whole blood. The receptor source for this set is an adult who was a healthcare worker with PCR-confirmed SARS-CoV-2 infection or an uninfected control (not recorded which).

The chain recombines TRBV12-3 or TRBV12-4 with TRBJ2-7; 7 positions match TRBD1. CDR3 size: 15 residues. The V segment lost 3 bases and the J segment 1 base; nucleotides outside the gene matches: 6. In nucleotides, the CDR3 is TGTGCCAGCAGTTTTGCCGGGACAGCTTCCTACGAGCAGTACTTC. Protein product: CASSFAGTASYEQYF.

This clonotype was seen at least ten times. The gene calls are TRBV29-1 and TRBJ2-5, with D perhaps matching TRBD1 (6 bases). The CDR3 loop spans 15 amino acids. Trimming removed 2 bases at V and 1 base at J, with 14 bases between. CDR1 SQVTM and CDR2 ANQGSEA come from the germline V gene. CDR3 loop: CSVELGTSFQETQYF. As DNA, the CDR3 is TGCAGCGTTGAATTGGGGACAAGCTTCCAAGAGACCCAGTACTTC.

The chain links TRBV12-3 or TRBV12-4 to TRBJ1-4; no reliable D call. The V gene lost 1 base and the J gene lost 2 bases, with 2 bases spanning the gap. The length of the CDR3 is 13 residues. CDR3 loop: CASSLVTNEKLFF. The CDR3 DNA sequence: TGTGCCAGCAGTTTAGTTACTAATGAAAAACTGTTTTTT.

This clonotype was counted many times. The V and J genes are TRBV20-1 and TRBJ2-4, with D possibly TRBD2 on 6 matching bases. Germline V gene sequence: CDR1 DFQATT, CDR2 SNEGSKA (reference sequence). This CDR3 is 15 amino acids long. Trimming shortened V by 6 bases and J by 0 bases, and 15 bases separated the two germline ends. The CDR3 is CSAPPGGVAKNIQYF. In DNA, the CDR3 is TGCAGTGCCCCCCCGGGCGGGGTAGCCAAAAACATTCAGTACTTC.

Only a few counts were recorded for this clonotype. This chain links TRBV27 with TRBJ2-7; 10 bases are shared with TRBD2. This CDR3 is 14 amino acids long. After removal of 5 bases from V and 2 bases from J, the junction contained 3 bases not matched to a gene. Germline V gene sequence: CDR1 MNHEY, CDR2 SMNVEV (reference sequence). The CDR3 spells CASSLAGVTYEQYF. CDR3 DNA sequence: TGTGCCAGCAGTCTAGCGGGAGTCACCTACGAGCAGTACTTC.

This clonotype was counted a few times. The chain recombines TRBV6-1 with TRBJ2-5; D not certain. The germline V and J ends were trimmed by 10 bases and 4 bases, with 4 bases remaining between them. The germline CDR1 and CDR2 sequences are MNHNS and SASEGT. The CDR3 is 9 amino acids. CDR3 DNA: TGTGCCACCACAGAGACCCAGTACTTC. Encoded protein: CATTETQYF.

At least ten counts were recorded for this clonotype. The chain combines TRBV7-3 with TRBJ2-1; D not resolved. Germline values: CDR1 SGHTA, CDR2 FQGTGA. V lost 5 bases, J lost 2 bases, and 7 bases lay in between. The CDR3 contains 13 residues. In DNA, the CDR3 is TGTGCCAGCAGCCTTGGGACCTACAATGAGCAGTTCTTC. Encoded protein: CASSLGTYNEQFF.

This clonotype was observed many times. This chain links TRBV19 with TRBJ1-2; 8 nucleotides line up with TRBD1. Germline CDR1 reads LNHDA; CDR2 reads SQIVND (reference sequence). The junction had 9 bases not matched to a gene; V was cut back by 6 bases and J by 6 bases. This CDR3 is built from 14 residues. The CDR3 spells CASSDRGWPDGYTF. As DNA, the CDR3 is TGTGCCAGTAGCGACAGGGGATGGCCGGATGGCTACACCTTC.

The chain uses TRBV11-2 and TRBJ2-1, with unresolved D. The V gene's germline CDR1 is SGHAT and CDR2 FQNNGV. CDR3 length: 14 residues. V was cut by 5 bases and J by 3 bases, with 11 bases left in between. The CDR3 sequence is CASSDPNSYNEQFF. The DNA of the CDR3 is TGTGCCAGCAGCGATCCTAACAGCTACAATGAGCAGTTCTTC.

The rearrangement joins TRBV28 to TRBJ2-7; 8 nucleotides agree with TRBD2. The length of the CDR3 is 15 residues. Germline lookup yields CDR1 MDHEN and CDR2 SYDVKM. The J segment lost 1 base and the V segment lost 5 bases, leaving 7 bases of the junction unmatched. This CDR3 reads CASSPREGMSYEQYF. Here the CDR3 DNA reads TGTGCCAGCAGTCCCCGGGAGGGTATGTCCTACGAGCAGTACTTC.

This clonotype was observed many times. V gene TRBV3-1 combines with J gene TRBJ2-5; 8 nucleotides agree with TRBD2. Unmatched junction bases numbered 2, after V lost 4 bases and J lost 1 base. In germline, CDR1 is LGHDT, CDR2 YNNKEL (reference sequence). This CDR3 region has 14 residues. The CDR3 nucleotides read TGTGCCAGCAGCCCGGGACTAGTCCAAGAGACCCAGTACTTC. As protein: CASSPGLVQETQYF.

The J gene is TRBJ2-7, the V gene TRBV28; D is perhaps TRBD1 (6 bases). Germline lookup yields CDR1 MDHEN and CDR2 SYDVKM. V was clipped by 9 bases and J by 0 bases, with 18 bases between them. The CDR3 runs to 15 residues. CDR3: CASLSRQVSSYEQYF. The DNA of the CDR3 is TGTGCCAGTCTGAGTAGACAGGTCAGCTCCTACGAGCAGTACTTC.

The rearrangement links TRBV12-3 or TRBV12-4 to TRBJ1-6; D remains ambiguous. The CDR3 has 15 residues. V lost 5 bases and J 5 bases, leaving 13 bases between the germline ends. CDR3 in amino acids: CASSDGRTHNSPLHF. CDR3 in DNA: TGTGCCAGCAGTGACGGACGTACGCATAATTCACCCCTCCACTTT.

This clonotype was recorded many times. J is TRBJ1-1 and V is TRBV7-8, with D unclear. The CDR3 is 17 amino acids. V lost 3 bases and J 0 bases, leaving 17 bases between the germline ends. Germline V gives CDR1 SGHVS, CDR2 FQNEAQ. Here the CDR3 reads CASSFFKETTMNTEAFF. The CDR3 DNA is TGTGCCAGCAGCTTTTTTAAGGAGACTACTATGAACACTGAAGCTTTCTTT.

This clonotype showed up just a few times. In nucleotides, the CDR3 is TGTGCCTCCCAGGGTTCACCCCTCCACTTT. Amino acid sequence: CASQGSPLHF. The chain couples TRBV9 to TRBJ1-6; TRBD1 might be the D (5 bases). Germline values: CDR1 SGDLS, CDR2 YYNGEE. The CDR3 extends over 10 amino acids. Trimming left V 10 bases short and J 9 bases short, with 8 bases between.

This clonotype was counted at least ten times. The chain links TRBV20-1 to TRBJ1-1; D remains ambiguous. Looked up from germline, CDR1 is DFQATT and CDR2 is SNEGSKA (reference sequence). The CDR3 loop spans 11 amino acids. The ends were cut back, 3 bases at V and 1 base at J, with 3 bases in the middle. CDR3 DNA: TGCAGTGCTAGCCGGAACACTGAAGCTTTCTTT. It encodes CSASRNTEAFF.

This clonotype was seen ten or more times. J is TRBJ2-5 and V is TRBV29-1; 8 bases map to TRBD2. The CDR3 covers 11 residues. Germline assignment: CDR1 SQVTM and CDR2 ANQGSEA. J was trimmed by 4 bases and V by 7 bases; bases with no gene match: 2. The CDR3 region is CSGTSGETQYF. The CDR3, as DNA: TGCAGCGGTACTAGCGGAGAGACCCAGTACTTC.

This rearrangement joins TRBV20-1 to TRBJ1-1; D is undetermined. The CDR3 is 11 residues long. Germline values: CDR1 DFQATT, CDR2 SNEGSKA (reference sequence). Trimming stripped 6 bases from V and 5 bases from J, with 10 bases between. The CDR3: CSALLRTEAFF. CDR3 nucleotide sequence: TGCAGTGCACTCCTCCGTACTGAAGCTTTCTTT.

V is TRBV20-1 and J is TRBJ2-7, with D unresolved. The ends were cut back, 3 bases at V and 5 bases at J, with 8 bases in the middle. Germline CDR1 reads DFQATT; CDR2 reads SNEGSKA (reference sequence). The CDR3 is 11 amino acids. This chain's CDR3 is CSASVLDEQYF. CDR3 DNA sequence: TGCAGTGCTAGTGTCCTGGACGAGCAGTACTTC.

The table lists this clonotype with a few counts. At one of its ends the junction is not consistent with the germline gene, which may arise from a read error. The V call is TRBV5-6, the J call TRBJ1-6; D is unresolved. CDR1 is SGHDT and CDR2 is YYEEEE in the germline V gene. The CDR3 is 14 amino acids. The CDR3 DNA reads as TGTGTCAGCAGCCACCGGGTCCCTAATTCACCCCTCCACTTT. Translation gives CVSSHRVPNSPLHF.

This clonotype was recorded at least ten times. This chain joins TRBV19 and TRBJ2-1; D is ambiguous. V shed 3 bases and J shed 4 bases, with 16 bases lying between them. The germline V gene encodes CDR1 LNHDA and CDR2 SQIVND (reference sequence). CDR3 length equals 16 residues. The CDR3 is CASSIKQQLLYNEQFF. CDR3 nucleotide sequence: TGTGCCAGTAGTATCAAGCAACAGTTACTTTACAATGAGCAGTTCTTC.